This is a list of T cell receptor beta chains from one sample in a study of cytomegalovirus exposure and HLA in healthy donors. The repertoire was sequenced with immunoSEQ multiplex PCR; TCRdb's copy has only in-frame clones and lacks some. Among 200,000 to 250,000 clones listed, approximately 82% were seen once. Sequencing used PBMCs. These TCRs come from a woman in her fifties or sixties in good health and CMV-seropositive. Both conserved end residues are part of each CDR3. D genes are given only for firm matches. Some rows have no size entry. The others give once, few or many, or a class for an expanded clone.

V,J,D,size,CDR3,DNA
TRBV7-2,TRBJ1-1,-,few,CASSLGPSEAFF,TGTGCCAGCAGCTTAGGGCCCTCGGAAGCTTTCTTT
TRBV2,TRBJ1-2,TRBD1,-,CASKIQGIFYGYTF,TGTGCCAGCAAAATACAGGGGATCTTCTATGGCTACACCTTC
TRBV6-4,TRBJ2-1,TRBD1,few,CASSDGTGGDEQFF,TGTGCCAGCAGTGACGGGACAGGGGGCGATGAGCAGTTCTTC
TRBV10-3,TRBJ1-5,-,-,CAISESRGGSNQPQHF,TGTGCCATCAGTGAGTCAAGGGGAGGTAGCAATCAGCCCCAGCATTTT
TRBV28,TRBJ1-2,-,-,CASSLEDHEGYYGYTF,TGTGCCAGCAGTTTAGAGGACCATGAGGGCTACTATGGCTACACCTTC
TRBV19,TRBJ2-1,-,-,CASSIDGAPSYNEQFF,TGTGCCAGTAGTATCGATGGGGCTCCCTCCTACAATGAGCAGTTCTTC
TRBV5-4,TRBJ1-1,-,-,CASSLEGLQNTEAFF,TGTGCCAGCAGCTTAGAGGGACTGCAGAACACTGAAGCTTTCTTT
TRBV7-9,TRBJ2-5,TRBD2,-,CASSLWTSGQGETQYF,TGTGCCAGCAGCCTCTGGACTAGCGGGCAAGGAGAGACCCAGTACTTC
TRBV4-2,TRBJ1-2,-,-,CASSQEVREYGYTF,TGTGCCAGCAGCCAAGAAGTTAGAGAGTATGGCTACACCTTC
TRBV7-3,TRBJ2-1,TRBD2,few,CASSSSGGAVNEQFF,TGTGCCAGCAGCTCAAGCGGGGGGGCCGTCAATGAGCAGTTCTTC
TRBV6-5,TRBJ1-2,-,-,CASSYHDRNPMGYTF,TGTGCCAGCAGTTACCATGACAGGAACCCTATGGGCTACACCTTC
TRBV7-2,TRBJ1-2,TRBD1,-,CASSPGQGVYGYTF,TGTGCCAGCAGCCCTGGACAGGGGGTCTATGGCTACACCTTC
TRBV11-1,TRBJ2-6,-,-,CASSYLSGTGANVLTF,TGTGCCAGCAGCTATCTCTCAGGTACTGGGGCCAACGTCCTGACTTTC
TRBV19,TRBJ1-1,TRBD1,-,CASTQGGFTEAFF,TGTGCCAGTACCCAGGGGGGATTCACTGAAGCTTTCTTT
TRBV27,TRBJ2-2,TRBD2,-,CASSLAGTGELFF,TGTGCCAGCAGCCTAGCGGGCACCGGGGAGCTGTTTTTT
TRBV11-2,TRBJ1-1,-,-,CASSLLNTEAFF,TGTGCCAGCAGCCTTTTGAACACTGAAGCTTTCTTT
TRBV5-1,TRBJ1-2,-,-,CASSPSTGTYGYTF,TGCGCCAGCAGCCCCTCGACAGGAACCTATGGCTACACCTTC
TRBV28,TRBJ1-2,-,-,CASSLVAPRGYGYTF,TGTGCCAGCAGTTTGGTTGCCCCGCGGGGCTATGGCTACACCTTC
TRBV19,TRBJ2-7,-,-,CASTESRGGEGYEQYF,TGTGCCAGTACCGAATCGCGGGGCGGCGAGGGCTACGAGCAGTACTTC
TRBV2,TRBJ1-1,-,-,CASSPGLEGTEAFF,TGTGCCAGCAGCCCAGGACTGGAGGGAACTGAAGCTTTCTTT
TRBV6-5,TRBJ1-1,TRBD1,-,CASSHLDRAAEAFF,TGTGCCAGCAGTCACTTGGACAGGGCGGCTGAAGCTTTCTTT
TRBV2,TRBJ2-7,-,-,CASSDTYEQYF,TGTGCCAGCTCAGATACCTACGAGCAGTACTTC
TRBV5-4,TRBJ2-3,-,-,CASSFSRGSTDTQYF,TGTGCCAGCAGCTTTAGTCGGGGTAGCACAGATACGCAGTATTTT
TRBV27,TRBJ2-1,-,-,CASGGGVVDVNNEQFF,TGTGCCAGCGGGGGAGGAGTGGTAGACGTCAACAATGAGCAGTTCTTC
TRBV5-1,TRBJ1-5,-,-,CASSLDSISNQPQHF,TGCGCCAGCAGCTTGGACAGTATTAGCAATCAGCCCCAGCATTTT
TRBV4-1,TRBJ2-7,-,-,CASSRDMAFYEQYF,TGCGCCAGCAGCCGAGACATGGCCTTCTACGAGCAGTACTTC
TRBV5-8,TRBJ1-1,-,-,CASSSYRVGTEAFF,TGTGCCAGCAGCTCCTACAGGGTAGGCACTGAAGCTTTCTTT
TRBV10-2,TRBJ2-7,-,-,CASNLGTYEQYF,TGCGCCAGCAACCTAGGAACCTACGAGCAGTACTTC
TRBV28,TRBJ1-1,TRBD1,-,CASRLTGGFTEAFF,TGTGCCAGCAGGCTAACAGGGGGGTTCACTGAAGCTTTCTTT
TRBV6-5,TRBJ1-1,-,-,CASTVSGGKAFF,TGTGCCAGCACCGTTTCGGGGGGCAAAGCTTTCTTT
TRBV5-6,TRBJ2-7,-,-,CASTPRLGSYEQYF,TGTGCCAGCACCCCCCGACTAGGGTCCTACGAGCAGTACTTC
TRBV30,TRBJ2-3,-,-,CACVRGGARADTQYF,TGTGCCTGCGTTAGGGGGGGGGCTCGGGCAGATACGCAGTATTTT
TRBV28,TRBJ1-1,-,-,CASEDHTEAFF,TGTGCCAGCGAGGATCACACTGAAGCTTTCTTT
TRBV4-1,TRBJ1-5,TRBD1,-,CASSKGDRVEQPQHF,TGCGCCAGCAGTAAAGGGGACAGGGTGGAGCAGCCCCAGCATTTT
TRBV11-2,TRBJ2-7,TRBD2,-,CASSRLAGGLSSYEQYF,TGTGCCAGCAGCCGACTAGCGGGGGGACTGAGCTCCTACGAGCAGTACTTC
TRBV29-1,TRBJ2-2,TRBD1,-,CSVARGPTGELFF,TGCAGCGTGGCGAGGGGGCCCACCGGGGAGCTGTTTTTT
TRBV5-4,TRBJ2-5,-,-,CASSSGVSVQRETQYF,TGTGCCAGCAGCTCCGGAGTTAGCGTCCAACGGGAGACCCAGTACTTC
TRBV5-1,TRBJ2-7,-,-,CASSSGQRGSYEQYF,TGCGCCAGCAGCTCGGGACAAAGGGGATCCTACGAGCAGTACTTC
TRBV5-6,TRBJ1-2,-,-,CASSFPGQSYGYTF,TGTGCCAGCAGCTTCCCAGGACAGAGTTATGGCTACACCTTC
TRBV4-2,TRBJ2-7,TRBD1,-,CASSHYTGGYEQYF,TGTGCCAGCAGCCACTATACAGGGGGATACGAGCAGTACTTC
TRBV29-1,TRBJ1-1,-,-,CSVDTVNTEAFF,TGCAGCGTTGATACGGTGAACACTGAAGCTTTCTTT
TRBV5-1,TRBJ1-2,-,-,CASSRTDRNYGYTF,TGCGCCAGCAGCCGAACAGACAGAAACTATGGCTACACCTTC
TRBV4-3,TRBJ2-1,TRBD2,-,CASSQAVAGVGNEQFF,TGCGCCAGCAGCCAAGCTGTAGCGGGGGTCGGCAATGAGCAGTTCTTC
TRBV2,TRBJ2-2,TRBD1,-,CASRGQGVNTGELFF,TGTGCCAGCAGGGGACAGGGGGTAAACACCGGGGAGCTGTTTTTT
TRBV18,TRBJ1-1,-,-,CASSPLAVSGIGGPEAFF,TGTGCTAGCTCACCACTGGCGGTTAGTGGGATCGGGGGACCTGAAGCTTTCTTT
TRBV2,TRBJ1-5,TRBD1,-,CASSDARGRSQPQHF,TGTGCCAGCAGTGATGCCAGGGGGCGTTCTCAGCCCCAGCATTTT
TRBV7-9,TRBJ1-6,TRBD1,-,CASRGDRDNSPLHF,TGTGCCAGCAGGGGAGACAGGGATAATTCACCCCTCCACTTT
TRBV6-4,TRBJ2-7,TRBD1,many,CASSDRQGVFSYEQYF,TGTGCCAGCAGTGACAGACAGGGAGTCTTCTCCTACGAGCAGTACTTC
TRBV29-1,TRBJ2-2,-,-,CSVVEGVGTGELFF,TGCAGCGTTGTCGAGGGCGTGGGCACCGGGGAGCTGTTTTTT
TRBV5-4,TRBJ1-2,-,once,CASSSNYANYGYTF,TGTGCCAGCAGCTCGAACTACGCTAACTATGGCTACACCTTC
TRBV6-5,TRBJ2-1,TRBD1,-,CASRLQTGGRNEQFF,TGTGCCAGCAGACTACAGACAGGGGGCAGAAATGAGCAGTTCTTC
TRBV9,TRBJ1-2,-,-,CASSVESGPGNYGYTF,TGTGCCAGCAGCGTAGAGTCTGGTCCTGGCAACTATGGCTACACCTTC
TRBV7-6,TRBJ1-1,-,-,CASSLYREEAFF,TGTGCCAGCAGCTTATACAGGGAAGAAGCTTTCTTT